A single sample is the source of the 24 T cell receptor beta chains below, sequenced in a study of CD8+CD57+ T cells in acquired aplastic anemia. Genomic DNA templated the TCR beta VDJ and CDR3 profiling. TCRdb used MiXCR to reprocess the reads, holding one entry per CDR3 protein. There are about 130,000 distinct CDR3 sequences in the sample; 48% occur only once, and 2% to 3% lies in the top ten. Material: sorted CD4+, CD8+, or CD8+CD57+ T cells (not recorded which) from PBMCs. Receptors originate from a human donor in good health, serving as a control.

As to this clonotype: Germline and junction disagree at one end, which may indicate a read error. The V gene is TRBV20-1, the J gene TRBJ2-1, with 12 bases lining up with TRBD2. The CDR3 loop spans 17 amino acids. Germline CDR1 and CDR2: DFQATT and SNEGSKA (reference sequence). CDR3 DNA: TGCGGTGCTGGACTAGCGGGGCGCTCCTCCGCTGGCAATGAGCGGTTCTTC. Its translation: CGAGLAGRSSAGNERFF.

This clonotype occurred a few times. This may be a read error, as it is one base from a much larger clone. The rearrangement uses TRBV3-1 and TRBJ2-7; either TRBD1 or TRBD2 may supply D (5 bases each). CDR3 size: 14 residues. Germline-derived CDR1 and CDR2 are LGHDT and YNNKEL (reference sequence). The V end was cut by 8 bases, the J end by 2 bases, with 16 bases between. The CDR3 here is CASGRQRDTYEQYF. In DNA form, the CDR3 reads TGTGCCAGCGGCAGACAGAGGGATACCTACGAGCAGTACTTC.

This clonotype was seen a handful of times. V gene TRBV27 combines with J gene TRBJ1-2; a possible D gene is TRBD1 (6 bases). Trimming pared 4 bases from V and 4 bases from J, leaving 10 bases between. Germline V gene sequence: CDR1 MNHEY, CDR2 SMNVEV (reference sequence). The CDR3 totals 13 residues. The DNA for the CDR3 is TGTGCCAGCAGTTATGGACAGCCCTATGGCTACACCTTC. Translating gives CASSYGQPYGYTF.

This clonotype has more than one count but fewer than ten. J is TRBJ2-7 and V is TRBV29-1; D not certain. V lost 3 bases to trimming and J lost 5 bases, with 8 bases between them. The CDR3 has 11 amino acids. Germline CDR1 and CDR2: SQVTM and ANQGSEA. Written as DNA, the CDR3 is TGCAGCGTTGACCGACACAACGAGCAGTACTTC. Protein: CSVDRHNEQYF.

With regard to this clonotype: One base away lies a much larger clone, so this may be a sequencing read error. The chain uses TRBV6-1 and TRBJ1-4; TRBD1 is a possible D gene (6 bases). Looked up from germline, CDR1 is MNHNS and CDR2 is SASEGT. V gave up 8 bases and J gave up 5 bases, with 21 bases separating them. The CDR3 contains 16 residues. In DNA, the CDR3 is TGTGCCAGCGACTCCTCGCCGACAGGATCCAATGAAAAACTGTTTTTT. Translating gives CASDSSPTGSNEKLFF.

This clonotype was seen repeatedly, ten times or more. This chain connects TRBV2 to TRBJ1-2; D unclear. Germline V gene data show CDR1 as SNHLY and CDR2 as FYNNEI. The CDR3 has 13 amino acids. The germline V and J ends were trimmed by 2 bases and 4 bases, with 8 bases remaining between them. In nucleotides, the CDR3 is TGTGCCAGCAGTGAAACAGCTTCCTATGGCTACACCTTC. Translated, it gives CASSETASYGYTF.

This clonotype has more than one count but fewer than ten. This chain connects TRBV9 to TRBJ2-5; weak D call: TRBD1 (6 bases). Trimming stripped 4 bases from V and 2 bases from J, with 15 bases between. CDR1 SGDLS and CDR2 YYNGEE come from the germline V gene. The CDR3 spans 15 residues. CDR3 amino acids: CASSITLGAQETQYF. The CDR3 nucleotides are TGTGCCAGCAGCATCACCCTGGGGGCACAAGAGACCCAGTACTTC.

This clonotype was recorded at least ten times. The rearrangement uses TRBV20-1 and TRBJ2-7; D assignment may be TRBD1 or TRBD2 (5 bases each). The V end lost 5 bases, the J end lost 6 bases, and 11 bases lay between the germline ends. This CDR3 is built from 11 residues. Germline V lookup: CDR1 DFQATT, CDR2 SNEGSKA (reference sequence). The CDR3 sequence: CSAGGTPEQYF. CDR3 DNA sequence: TGCAGTGCTGGTGGGACGCCCGAGCAGTACTTC.

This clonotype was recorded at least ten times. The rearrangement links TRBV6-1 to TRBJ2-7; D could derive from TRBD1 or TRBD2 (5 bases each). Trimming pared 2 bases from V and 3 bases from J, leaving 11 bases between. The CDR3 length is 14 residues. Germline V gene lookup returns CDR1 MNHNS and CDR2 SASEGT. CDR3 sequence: CASSESGRIYEQYF. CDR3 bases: TGTGCCAGCAGTGAATCGGGACGGATCTACGAGCAGTACTTC.

The DNA of the CDR3 is TGTGCCAGCAGCTTTGGACAGTCCCACAACTATGGCTACACCTTC. Its protein is CASSFGQSHNYGYTF. The chain has TRBV5-4 and TRBJ1-2; D may be TRBD1 (6 bases). Trimming left V 2 bases short and J 2 bases short, with 13 bases between. The CDR3 consists of 15 residues. Germline V gene sequence: CDR1 SGHNT, CDR2 YYREEE (reference sequence).

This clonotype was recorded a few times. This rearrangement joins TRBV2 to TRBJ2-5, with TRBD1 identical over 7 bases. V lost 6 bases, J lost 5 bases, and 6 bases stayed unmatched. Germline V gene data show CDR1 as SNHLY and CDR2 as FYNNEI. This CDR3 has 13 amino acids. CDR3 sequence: CASSKTGRETQYF. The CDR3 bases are TGTGCCAGCAGCAAGACAGGGCGTGAGACCCAGTACTTC.

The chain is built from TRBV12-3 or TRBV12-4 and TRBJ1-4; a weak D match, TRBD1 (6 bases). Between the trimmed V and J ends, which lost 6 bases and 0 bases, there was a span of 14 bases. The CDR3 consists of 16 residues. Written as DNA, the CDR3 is TGTGCCAGCAGCACAGGGACGGGGGCAACTAATGAAAAACTGTTTTTT. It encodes CASSTGTGATNEKLFF.

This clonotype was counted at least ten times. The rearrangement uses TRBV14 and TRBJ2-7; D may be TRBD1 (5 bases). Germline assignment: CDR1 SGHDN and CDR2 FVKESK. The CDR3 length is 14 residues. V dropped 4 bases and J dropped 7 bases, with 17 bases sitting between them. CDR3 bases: TGTGCCAGCAGCCGAGGCAGGGCCCGGAAGGAGCAGTACTTC. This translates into CASSRGRARKEQYF.

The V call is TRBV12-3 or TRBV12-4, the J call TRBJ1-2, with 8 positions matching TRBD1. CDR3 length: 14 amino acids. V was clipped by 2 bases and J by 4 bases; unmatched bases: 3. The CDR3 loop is CASSLLTGGYGYTF. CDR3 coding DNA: TGTGCCAGCAGTTTACTTACAGGGGGCTATGGCTACACCTTC.

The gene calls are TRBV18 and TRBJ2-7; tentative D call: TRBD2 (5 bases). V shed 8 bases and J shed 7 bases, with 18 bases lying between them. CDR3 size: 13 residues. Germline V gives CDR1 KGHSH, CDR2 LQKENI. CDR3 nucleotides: TGTGCCAGCACGCGACGGACGGAGGAGGAGCAGTACTTC. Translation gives CASTRRTEEEQYF.

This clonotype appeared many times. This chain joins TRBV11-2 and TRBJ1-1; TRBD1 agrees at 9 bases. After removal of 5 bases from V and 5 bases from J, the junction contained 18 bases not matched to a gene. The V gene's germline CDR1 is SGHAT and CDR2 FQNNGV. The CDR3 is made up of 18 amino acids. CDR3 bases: TGTGCCAGCAGCCCCCGTGCCGGGACAGGGAAAAAGGGGACTGAAGCTTTCTTT. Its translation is CASSPRAGTGKKGTEAFF.

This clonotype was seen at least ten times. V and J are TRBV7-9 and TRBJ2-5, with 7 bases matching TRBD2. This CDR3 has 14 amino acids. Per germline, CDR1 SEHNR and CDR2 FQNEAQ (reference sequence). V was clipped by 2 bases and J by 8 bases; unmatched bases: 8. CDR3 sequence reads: CASSLPSTGGTQYF. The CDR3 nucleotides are TGTGCCAGCAGCTTACCCTCCACGGGGGGTACCCAGTACTTC.

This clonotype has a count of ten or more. The chain's CDR3 is CSARRDTYNEQFF. The CDR3 coding sequence is TGCAGTGCTAGACGGGACACCTACAATGAGCAGTTCTTC. This sequence joins TRBV20-1 and TRBJ2-1, with a possible D match to TRBD1 (6 bases). With 2 bases removed from V and 2 bases from J, the gap between germline ends came to 7 bases. The CDR3 runs 13 residues. Looked up from germline, CDR1 is DFQATT and CDR2 is SNEGSKA (reference sequence).

As DNA, the CDR3 is TGTGCCAGCAGCTCGGGACAGGAACACTACAATGAGCAGTTCTTC. Its protein is CASSSGQEHYNEQFF. The rearrangement links TRBV12-3 or TRBV12-4 to TRBJ2-1, with 8 bases identical to TRBD1. The J segment lost 3 bases and the V segment lost 6 bases, leaving 7 bases of the junction unmatched. This CDR3 contains 15 residues.

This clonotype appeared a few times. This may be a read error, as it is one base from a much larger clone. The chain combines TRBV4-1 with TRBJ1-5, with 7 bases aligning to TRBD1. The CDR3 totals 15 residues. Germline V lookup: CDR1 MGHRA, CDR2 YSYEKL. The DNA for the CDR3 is TGCGCCCGCAGCGCCGTGACAGGGCACAATCAGCCCCAGCATTTT. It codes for CARSAVTGHNQPQHF.

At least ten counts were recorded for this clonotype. The CDR3 nucleotides are TGTGCCAGCAGTTACTCGACAGGGGAGAACACTGAAGCTTTCTTT. The encoded protein is CASSYSTGENTEAFF. The chain is built from TRBV6-5 and TRBJ1-1; 8 bases map to TRBD1. This CDR3 is built from 15 residues. Trimming cost V 0 bases and J 1 base; bases outside gene matches: 1. Germline-derived CDR1 and CDR2 are MNHEY and SVGAGI.

The CDR3 DNA is TGTGCCAGCAGTGAAAGGGGGGGCCGCGAGACCCAGTACTTC. It is translated as CASSERGGRETQYF. V usage is TRBV2 and J usage is TRBJ2-5; tentatively, D is TRBD2 (7 bases). This CDR3 comprises 14 residues. Germline CDR1 and CDR2: SNHLY and FYNNEI. V was trimmed by 2 bases and J by 5 bases, leaving 12 bases between them.

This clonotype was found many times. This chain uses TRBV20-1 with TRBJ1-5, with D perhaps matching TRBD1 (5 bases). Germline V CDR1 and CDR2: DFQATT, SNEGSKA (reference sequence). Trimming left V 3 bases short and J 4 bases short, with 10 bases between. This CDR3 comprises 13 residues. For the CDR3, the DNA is TGCAGTGCTAGGCAAGACAGTAATCAGCCCCAGCATTTT. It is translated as CSARQDSNQPQHF.

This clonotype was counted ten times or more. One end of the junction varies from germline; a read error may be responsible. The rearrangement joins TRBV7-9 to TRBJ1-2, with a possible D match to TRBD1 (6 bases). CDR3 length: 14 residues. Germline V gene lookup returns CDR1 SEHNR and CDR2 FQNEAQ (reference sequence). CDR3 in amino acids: CATSSRGKDCGYTF. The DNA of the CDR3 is TGTGCCACCAGCTCGAGGGGGAAGGACTGTGGCTACACCTTC. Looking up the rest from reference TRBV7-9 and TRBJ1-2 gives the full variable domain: DTGVSQNPRHKITKRGQNVTFRCDPISEHNRLYWYRQTLGQGPEFLTYFQNEAQLEKSRLLSDRFSAERPKGSFSTLEIQRTEQGDSAMYLCATSSRGKDCGYTFGSGTRLTVV.